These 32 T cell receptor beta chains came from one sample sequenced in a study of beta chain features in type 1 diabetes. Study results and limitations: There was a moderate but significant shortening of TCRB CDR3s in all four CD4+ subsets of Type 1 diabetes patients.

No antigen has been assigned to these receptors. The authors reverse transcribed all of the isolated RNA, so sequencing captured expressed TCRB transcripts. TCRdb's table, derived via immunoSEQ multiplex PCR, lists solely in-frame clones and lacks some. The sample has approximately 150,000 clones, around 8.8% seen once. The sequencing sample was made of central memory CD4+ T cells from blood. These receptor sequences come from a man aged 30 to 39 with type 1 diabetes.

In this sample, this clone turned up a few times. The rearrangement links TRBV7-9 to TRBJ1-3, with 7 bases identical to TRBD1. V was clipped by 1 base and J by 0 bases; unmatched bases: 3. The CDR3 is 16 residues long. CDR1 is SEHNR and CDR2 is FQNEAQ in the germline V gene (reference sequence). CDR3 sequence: CASSLGDSLSGNTIYF. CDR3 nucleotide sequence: TGTGCCAGCAGCTTAGGGGACAGCCTCTCTGGAAACACCATATATTTT. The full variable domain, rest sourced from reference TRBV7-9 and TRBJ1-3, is DTGVSQNPRHKITKRGQNVTFRCDPISEHNRLYWYRQTLGQGPEFLTYFQNEAQLEKSRLLSDRFSAERPKGSFSTLEIQRTEQGDSAMYLCASSLGDSLSGNTIYFGEGSWLTVV.

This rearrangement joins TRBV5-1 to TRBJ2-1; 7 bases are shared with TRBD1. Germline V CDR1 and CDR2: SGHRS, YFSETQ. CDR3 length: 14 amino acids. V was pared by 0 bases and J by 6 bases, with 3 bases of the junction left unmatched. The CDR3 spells CASSLEAGGNEQFF. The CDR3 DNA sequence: TGCGCCAGCAGCTTGGAGGCAGGGGGCAATGAGCAGTTCTTC.

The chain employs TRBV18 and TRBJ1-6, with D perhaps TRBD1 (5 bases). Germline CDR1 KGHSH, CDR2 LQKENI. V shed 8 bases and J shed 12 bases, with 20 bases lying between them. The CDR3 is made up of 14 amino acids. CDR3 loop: CASTLGGAMGPLHF. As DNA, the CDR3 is TGTGCCAGCACACTGGGCGGGGCTATGGGACCCCTCCACTTT.

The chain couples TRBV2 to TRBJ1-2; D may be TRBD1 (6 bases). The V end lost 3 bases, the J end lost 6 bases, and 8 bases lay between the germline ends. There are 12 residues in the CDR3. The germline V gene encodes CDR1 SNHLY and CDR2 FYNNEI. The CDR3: CASSDQGHGYTF. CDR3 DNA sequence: TGTGCCAGCAGTGACCAGGGGCATGGCTACACCTTC.

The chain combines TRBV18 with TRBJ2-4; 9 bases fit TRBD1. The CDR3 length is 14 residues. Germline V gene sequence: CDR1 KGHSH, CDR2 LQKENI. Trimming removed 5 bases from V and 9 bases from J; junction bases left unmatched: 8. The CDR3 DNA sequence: TGTGCCAGCTCATCCGGGACAGGGTTGGCCATTCAGTACTTC. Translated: CASSSGTGLAIQYF.

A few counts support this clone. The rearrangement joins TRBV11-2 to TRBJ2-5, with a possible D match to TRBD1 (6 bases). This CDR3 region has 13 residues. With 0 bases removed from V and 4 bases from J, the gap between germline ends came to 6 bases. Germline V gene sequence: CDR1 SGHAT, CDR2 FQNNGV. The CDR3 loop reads CASSLDRGETQYF. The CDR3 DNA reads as TGTGCCAGCAGCTTAGACAGGGGAGAGACCCAGTACTTC.

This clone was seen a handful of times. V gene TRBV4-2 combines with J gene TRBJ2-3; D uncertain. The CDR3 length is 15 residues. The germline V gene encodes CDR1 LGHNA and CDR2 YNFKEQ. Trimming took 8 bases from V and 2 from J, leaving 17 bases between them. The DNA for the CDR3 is TGTGCCAGCTCCCCCCGCCTACCGCACACAGATACGCAGTATTTT. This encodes CASSPRLPHTDTQYF.

The CDR3 DNA follows: TGTGCCAGCAGTGACTCGGGACAGGGTTTCGGAAAACTGTTTTTT. Translation: CASSDSGQGFGKLFF. The chain couples TRBV2 to TRBJ1-4, with 9 nucleotides matching TRBD1. CDR3 length equals 15 residues. V lost 3 bases and J lost 10; bases outside the gene matches: 9. Germline lookup yields CDR1 SNHLY and CDR2 FYNNEI.

The CDR3 region is CASSVRESPAFF. The CDR3 bases are TGTGCCAGCAGCGTAAGGGAGTCACCCGCTTTCTTT. The chain has TRBV4-2 and TRBJ1-1; D is undetermined. CDR3 length: 12 residues. Germline V gene data show CDR1 as LGHNA and CDR2 as YNFKEQ. V was clipped by 5 bases and J by 11 bases, with 15 bases between them.

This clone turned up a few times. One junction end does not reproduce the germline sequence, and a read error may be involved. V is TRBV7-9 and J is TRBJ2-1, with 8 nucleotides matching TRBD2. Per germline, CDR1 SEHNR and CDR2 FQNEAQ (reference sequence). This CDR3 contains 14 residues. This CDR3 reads CASSPEGAGAWKVF. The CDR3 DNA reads TGTGCCAGCAGCCCTGAAGGAGCGGGGGCCTGGAAGGTCTTC. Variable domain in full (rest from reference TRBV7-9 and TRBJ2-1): DTGVSQNPRHKITKRGQNVTFRCDPISEHNRLYWYRQTLGQGPEFLTYFQNEAQLEKSRLLSDRFSAERPKGSFSTLEIQRTEQGDSAMYLCASSPEGAGAWKVFGPGTRLTVL.

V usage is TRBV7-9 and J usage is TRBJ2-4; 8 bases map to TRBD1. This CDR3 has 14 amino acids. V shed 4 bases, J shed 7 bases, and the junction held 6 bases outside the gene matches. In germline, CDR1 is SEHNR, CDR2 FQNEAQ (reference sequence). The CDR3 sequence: CASSSDRGGNIQYF. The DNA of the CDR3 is TGTGCCAGCAGCTCCGACAGGGGAGGCAACATTCAGTACTTC.

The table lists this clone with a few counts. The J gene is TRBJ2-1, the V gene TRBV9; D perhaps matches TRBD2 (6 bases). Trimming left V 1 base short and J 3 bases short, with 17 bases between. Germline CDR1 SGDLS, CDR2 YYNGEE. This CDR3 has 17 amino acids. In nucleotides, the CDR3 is TGTGCCAGCAGCGTACGAGTGGGGCTAGCGAGCTACAATGAGCAGTTCTTC. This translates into CASSVRVGLASYNEQFF.

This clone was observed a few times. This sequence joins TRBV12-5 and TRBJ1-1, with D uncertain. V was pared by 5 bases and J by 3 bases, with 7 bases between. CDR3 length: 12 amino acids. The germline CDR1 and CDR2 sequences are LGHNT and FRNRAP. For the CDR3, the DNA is TGTGCTAGTGGTCTCGGGGACACTGAAGCTTTCTTT. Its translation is CASGLGDTEAFF.

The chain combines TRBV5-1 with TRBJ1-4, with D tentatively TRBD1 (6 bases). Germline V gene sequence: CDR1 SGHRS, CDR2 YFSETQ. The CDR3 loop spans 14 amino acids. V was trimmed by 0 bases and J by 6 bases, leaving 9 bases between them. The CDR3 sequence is CASSLEGVYEKLFF. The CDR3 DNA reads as TGCGCCAGCAGCTTGGAGGGGGTGTATGAAAAACTGTTTTTT.

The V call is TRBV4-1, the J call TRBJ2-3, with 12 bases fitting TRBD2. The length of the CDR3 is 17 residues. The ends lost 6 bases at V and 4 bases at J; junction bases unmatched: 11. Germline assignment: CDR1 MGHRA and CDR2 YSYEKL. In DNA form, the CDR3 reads TGCGCCAGCAGTGTCGGGGCTAGCGGGGGGGCCTCAGATACGCAGTATTTT. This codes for CASSVGASGGASDTQYF.

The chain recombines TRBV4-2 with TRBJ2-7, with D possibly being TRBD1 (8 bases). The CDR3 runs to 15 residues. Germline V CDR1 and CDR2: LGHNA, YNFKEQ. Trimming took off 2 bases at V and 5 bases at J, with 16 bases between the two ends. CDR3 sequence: CASSQTDREGNEQYF. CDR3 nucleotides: TGTGCCAGCAGCCAAACGGACAGGGAGGGAAACGAGCAGTACTTC.

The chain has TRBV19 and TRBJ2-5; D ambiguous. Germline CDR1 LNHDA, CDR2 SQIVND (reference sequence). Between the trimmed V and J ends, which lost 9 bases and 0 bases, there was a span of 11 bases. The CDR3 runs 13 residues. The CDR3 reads CASREANQETQYF. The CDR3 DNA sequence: TGTGCCAGCCGTGAGGCTAACCAAGAGACCCAGTACTTC.

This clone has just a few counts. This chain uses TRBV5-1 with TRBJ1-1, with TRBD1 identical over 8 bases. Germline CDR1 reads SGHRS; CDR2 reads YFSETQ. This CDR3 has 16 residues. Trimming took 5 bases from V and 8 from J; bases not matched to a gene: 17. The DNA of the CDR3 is TGCGCCAGCAGTCGGAGGACAGGGTCGGGAAGGGGGGAAGCTTTCTTT. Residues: CASSRRTGSGRGEAFF.

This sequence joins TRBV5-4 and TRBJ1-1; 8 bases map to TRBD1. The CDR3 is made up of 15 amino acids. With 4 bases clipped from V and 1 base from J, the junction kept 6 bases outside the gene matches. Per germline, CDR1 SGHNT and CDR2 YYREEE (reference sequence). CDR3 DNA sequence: TGTGCCAGCAGCGACAGGGGATTAGGGAACACTGAAGCTTTCTTT. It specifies CASSDRGLGNTEAFF.

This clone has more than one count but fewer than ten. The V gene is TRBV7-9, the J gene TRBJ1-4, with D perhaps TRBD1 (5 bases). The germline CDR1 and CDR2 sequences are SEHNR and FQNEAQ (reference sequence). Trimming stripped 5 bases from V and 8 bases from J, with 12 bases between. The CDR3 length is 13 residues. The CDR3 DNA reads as TGTGCCAGCAGCCCGGGGGTTTACGAAAAACTGTTTTTT. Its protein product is CASSPGVYEKLFF.

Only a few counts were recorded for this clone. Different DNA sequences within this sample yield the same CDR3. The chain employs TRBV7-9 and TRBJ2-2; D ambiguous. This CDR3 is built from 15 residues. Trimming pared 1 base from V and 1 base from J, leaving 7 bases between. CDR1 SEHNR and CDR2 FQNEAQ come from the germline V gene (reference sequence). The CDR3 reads CASSLVAVNTGELFF. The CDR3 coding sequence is TGTGCCAGCAGCTTAGTTGCAGTGAACACCGGGGAGCTGTTTTTT.

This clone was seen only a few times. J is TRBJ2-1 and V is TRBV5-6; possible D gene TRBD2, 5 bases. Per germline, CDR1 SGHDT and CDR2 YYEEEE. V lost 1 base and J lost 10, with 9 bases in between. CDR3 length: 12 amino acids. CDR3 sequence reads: CASSLWGAEQFF. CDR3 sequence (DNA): TGTGCCAGCAGCTTGTGGGGAGCCGAGCAGTTCTTC.

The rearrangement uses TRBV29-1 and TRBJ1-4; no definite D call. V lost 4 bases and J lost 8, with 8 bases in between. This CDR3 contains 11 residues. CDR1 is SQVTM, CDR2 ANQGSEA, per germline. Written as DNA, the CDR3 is TGCAGCGTTGTCAGAAACGAAAAACTGTTTTTT. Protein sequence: CSVVRNEKLFF.

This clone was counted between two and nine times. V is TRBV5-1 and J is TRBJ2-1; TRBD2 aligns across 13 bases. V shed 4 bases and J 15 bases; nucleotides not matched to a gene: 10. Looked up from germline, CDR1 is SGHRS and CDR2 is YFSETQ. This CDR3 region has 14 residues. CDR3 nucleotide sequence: TGCGCCAGCAGCCCCAGGACTAGCGGGGGCTTGTGGTTCTTC. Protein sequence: CASSPRTSGGLWFF.

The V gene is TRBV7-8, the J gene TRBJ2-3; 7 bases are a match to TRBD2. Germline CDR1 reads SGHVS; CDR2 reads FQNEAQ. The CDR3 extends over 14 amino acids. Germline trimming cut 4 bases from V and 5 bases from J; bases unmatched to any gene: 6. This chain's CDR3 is CASSSRRGGDTQYF. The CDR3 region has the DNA TGTGCCAGCAGCTCGCGGCGCGGGGGAGATACGCAGTATTTT.

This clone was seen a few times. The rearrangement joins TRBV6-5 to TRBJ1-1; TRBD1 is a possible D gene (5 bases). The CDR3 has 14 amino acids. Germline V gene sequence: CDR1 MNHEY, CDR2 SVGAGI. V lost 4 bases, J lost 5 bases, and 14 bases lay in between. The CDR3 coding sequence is TGTGCCAGCAGTTTCGGGACTGCGGGGACTGAAGCTTTCTTT. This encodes CASSFGTAGTEAFF.

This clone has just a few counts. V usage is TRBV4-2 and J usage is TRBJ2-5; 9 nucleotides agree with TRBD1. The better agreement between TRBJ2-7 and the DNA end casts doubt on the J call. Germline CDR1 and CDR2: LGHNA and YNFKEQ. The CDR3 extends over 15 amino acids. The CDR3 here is CASSHLDRGTYEQYF. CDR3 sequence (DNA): TGTGCCAGCAGCCACCTGGACAGGGGTACATACGAGCAGTACTTC.

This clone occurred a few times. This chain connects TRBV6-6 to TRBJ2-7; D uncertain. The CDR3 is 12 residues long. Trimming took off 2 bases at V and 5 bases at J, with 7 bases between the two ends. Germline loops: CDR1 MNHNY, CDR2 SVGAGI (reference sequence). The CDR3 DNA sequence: TGTGCCAGCAGTTACACGGTCAACGAGCAGTACTTC. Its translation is CASSYTVNEQYF.

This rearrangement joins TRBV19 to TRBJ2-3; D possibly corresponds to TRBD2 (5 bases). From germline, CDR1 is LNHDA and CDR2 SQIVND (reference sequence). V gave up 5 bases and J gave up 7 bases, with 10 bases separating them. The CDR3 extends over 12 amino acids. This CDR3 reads CASSGTGNTQYF. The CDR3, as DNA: TGTGCCAGTAGTGGTACGGGGAATACGCAGTATTTT.

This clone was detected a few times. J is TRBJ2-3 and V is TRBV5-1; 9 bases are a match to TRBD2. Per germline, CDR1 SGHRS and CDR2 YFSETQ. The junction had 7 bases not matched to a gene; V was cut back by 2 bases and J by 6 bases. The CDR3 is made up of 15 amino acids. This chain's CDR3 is CASSFGGGASDTQYF. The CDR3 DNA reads TGCGCCAGCAGCTTCGGCGGGGGGGCCTCGGATACGCAGTATTTT.

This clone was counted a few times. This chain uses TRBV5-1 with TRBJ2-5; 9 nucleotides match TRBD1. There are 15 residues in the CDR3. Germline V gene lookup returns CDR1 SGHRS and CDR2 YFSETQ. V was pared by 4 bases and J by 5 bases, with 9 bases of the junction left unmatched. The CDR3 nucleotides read TGCGCCAGCAGCACACAACAGGGGGCGGAGGAGACCCAGTACTTC. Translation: CASSTQQGAEETQYF.

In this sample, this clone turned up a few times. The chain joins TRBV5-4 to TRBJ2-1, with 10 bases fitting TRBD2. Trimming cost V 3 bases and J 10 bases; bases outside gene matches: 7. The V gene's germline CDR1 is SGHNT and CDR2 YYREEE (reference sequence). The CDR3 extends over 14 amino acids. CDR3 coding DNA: TGTGCCAGCAGCTCCCTAGCGGGGGCGGAGGAGCAGTTCTTC. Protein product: CASSSLAGAEEQFF. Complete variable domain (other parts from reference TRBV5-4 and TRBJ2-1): ETGVTQSPTHLIKTRGQQVTLRCSSQSGHNTVSWYQQALGQGPQFIFQYYREEENGRGNFPPRFSGLQFPNYSSELNVNALELDDSALYLCASSSLAGAEEQFFGPGTRLTVL.